This T cell receptor (beta chain) appears in the sequencing data of a study of CD8 T cells in ankylosing spondylitis. Study observations and caveats: It appeared that ankylosing spondylitis blood was characterized by a TCR beta motif of about eight highly homologous variants.

Each CDR3 protein is one row after TCRdb ran MiXCR on the 5' RACE reads. This table has 50,000 to 65,000 distinct CDR3 sequences, roughly 7.4% appearing once. CDR3 length equals 14 residues. V was trimmed by 5 bases and J by 0 bases, leaving 10 bases between them. This clonotype was observed at least ten times. Its matching antigen is unknown. The V call is TRBV12-3 or TRBV12-4, the J call TRBJ1-1, with D unclear. The sequence was collected from a female donor with ankylosing spondylitis or in good health (not recorded which). The sequencing input was blood, either unsorted or a sorted T cell fraction (not recorded which). The CDR3 nucleotides read TGTGCCAGCAGTCTAAGCGAGATGAACACTGAAGCTTTCTTT. It yields the protein CASSLSEMNTEAFF.